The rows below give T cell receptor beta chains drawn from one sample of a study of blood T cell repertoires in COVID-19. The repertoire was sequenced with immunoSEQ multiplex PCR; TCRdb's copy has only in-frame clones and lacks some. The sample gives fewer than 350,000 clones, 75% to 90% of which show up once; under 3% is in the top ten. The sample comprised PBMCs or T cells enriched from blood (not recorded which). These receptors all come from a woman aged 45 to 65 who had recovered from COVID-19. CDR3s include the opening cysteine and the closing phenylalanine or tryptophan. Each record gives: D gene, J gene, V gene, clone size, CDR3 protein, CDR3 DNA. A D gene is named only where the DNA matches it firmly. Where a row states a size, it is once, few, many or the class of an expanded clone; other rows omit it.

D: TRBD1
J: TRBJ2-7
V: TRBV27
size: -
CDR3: CASSWRTGQVGFEQYF
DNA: TGTGCCAGCAGTTGGCGGACAGGGCAGGTTGGGTTCGAGCAGTACTTC

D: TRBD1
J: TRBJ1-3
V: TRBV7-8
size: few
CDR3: CASSTTGDDSGNTIYF
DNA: TGTGCCAGCAGCACCACAGGGGACGACTCTGGAAACACCATATATTTT

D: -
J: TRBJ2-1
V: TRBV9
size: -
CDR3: CASSAGVGMYNEQFF
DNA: TGTGCCAGCAGCGCAGGGGTTGGTATGTACAATGAGCAGTTCTTC

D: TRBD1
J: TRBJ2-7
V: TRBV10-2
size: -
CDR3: CASTPGGGYEQYF
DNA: TGCGCCAGCACCCCAGGGGGCGGGTACGAGCAGTACTTC

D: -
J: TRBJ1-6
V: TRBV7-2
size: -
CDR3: CASSFQGQNSPLHF
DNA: TGTGCCAGCAGCTTTCAGGGTCAGAATTCACCCCTCCACTTT

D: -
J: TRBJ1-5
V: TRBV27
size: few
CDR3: CASRPGIVSNQPQHF
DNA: TGTGCCAGCAGACCAGGGATAGTTAGCAATCAGCCCCAGCATTTT

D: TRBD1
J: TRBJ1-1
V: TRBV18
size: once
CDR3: CASSRDRLNTEAFF
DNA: TGTGCCAGCTCACGGGACAGGCTGAACACTGAAGCTTTCTTT

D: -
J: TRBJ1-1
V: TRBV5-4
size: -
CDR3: CASSPPRGKNTEAFF
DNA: TGTGCCAGCAGCCCCCCCAGGGGTAAGAACACTGAAGCTTTCTTT

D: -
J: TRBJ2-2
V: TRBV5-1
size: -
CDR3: CASSSHSTGELFF
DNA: TGCGCCAGCAGCTCCCATAGCACCGGGGAGCTGTTTTTT

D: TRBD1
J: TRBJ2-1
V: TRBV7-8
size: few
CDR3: CASSSRDRGSDEQFF
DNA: TGTGCCAGCAGTTCCCGGGACAGGGGTTCAGATGAGCAGTTCTTC

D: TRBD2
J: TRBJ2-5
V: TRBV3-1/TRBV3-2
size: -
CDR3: CASSQDPPAGGHQETQYF
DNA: TGTGCCAGCAGCCAAGACCCTCCCGCGGGGGGCCACCAAGAGACCCAGTACTTC

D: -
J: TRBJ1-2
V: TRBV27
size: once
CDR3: CASSATAVVYGYTF
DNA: TGTGCCAGCAGTGCGACAGCAGTCGTCTATGGCTACACCTTC

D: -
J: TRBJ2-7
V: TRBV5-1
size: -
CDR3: CASSLAAGKGYEQYF
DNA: TGCGCCAGCAGCTTGGCGGCAGGTAAGGGGTACGAGCAGTACTTC

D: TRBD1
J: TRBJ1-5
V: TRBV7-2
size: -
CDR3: CASSLVRGLGQPQHF
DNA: TGTGCCAGCAGCTTAGTCAGGGGGCTCGGTCAGCCCCAGCATTTT

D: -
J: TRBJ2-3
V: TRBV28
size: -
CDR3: CASSPPDRRTDTQYF
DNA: TGTGCCAGCAGTCCCCCGGACAGACGCACAGATACGCAGTATTTT

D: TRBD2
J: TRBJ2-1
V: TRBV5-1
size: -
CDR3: CASSLPGTSGLNEQFF
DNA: TGCGCCAGCAGCTTGCCCGGGACTAGCGGTTTGAATGAGCAGTTCTTC

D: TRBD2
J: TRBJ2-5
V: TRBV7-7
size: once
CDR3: CASSLDSGSGETQYF
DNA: TGTGCCAGCAGCTTAGATAGCGGGAGTGGAGAGACCCAGTACTTC